These 27 T cell receptor beta chains came from one sample sequenced in a study of Tregs in tolerant kidney transplant recipients. Using immunoSEQ multiplex PCR, the repertoire was profiled, and TCRdb retains in-frame clones only, with some absent. The sample consists of some 55,000 clones, 80% to 90% of them appearing once. Sequencing input: CD4+ T cells from blood. The source of these receptors is a human donor in good health.

This clone is categorized as medium-sized. The genes are TRBV11-3 and TRBJ2-3; D may be TRBD1 (7 bases). This CDR3 contains 14 residues. Trimming removed 6 bases at V and 2 bases at J, with 12 bases between. From germline, CDR1 is SGHNT and CDR2 YENEEA. In nucleotides, the CDR3 is TGTGCCAGCAGGGAGGGACAGAACACAGATACGCAGTATTTT. It specifies CASREGQNTDTQYF. The variable domain in full, with the rest retrieved from reference TRBV11-3 and TRBJ2-3, is EAGVVQSPRYKIIEKKQPVAFWCNPISGHNTLYWYLQNLGQGPELLIRYENEEAVDDSQLPKDRFSAERLKGVDSTLKIQPAELGDSAVYLCASREGQNTDTQYFGPGTRLTVL.

Written as DNA, the CDR3 is TGTGCCAGCAGTTTATATGGGGGCACCTCCTACGAGCAGTACTTC. Translating gives CASSLYGGTSYEQYF. The chain recombines TRBV27 with TRBJ2-7; TRBD1 might be the D (6 bases). CDR1 MNHEY and CDR2 SMNVEV come from the germline V gene (reference sequence). The CDR3 sequence is 15 residues long. The V end was cut by 1 base, the J end by 0 bases, with 10 bases between.

This clone was seen only a few times. The chain links TRBV5-1 to TRBJ2-7; unclear D gene. Germline V lookup: CDR1 SGHRS, CDR2 YFSETQ. The CDR3 sequence is 12 residues long. V lost 6 bases and J 4 bases, leaving 11 bases between the germline ends. CDR3 region: CASTSPVYEQYF. The CDR3 DNA reads as TGCGCCAGCACTTCTCCAGTTTACGAGCAGTACTTC.

This rearrangement joins TRBV11-2 to TRBJ2-7; 10 nucleotides match TRBD1. This CDR3 is 15 amino acids long. V was clipped by 5 bases and J by 1 base; unmatched bases: 5. Germline V gives CDR1 SGHAT, CDR2 FQNNGV. CDR3 bases: TGTGCCAGCAGCCCTCCGGGACAGGGGTCCTACGAGCAGTACTTC. Protein: CASSPPGQGSYEQYF. The full variable domain, completed using reference TRBV11-2 and TRBJ2-7, is EAGVAQSPRYKIIEKRQSVAFWCNPISGHATLYWYQQILGQGPKLLIQFQNNGVVDDSQLPKDRFSAERLKGVDSTLKIQPAKLEDSAVYLCASSPPGQGSYEQYFGPGTRLTVT.

This rearrangement joins TRBV7-6 to TRBJ2-7; 13 bases align to TRBD2. Germline V gives CDR1 SGHVS, CDR2 FNYEAQ. Unmatched junction bases numbered 5, after V lost 5 bases and J lost 1 base. The CDR3 totals 16 residues. CDR3 in amino acids: CASSAGTSGASYEQYF. The DNA of the CDR3 is TGTGCCAGCAGCGCCGGGACTAGCGGGGCGTCCTACGAGCAGTACTTC.

This clone was counted a few times. The rearrangement uses TRBV5-6 and TRBJ2-1, with D uncertain. The germline gives CDR1 SGHDT, CDR2 YYEEEE. The V end was cut by 0 bases, the J end by 6 bases, with 10 bases between. This CDR3 is 14 amino acids long. The CDR3 DNA sequence: TGTGCCAGCAGCTTGGTACCTTCGATCAATGAGCAGTTCTTC. Translating it yields CASSLVPSINEQFF.

The chain is built from TRBV5-4 and TRBJ2-7; D possibly matches TRBD1 or TRBD2 (5 bases each). Germline-derived CDR1 and CDR2 are SGHNT and YYREEE (reference sequence). V was cut by 4 bases and J by 5 bases, with 19 bases left in between. CDR3 length equals 15 residues. The CDR3 sequence is CASSPTGTFLHEQYF. For the CDR3, the DNA is TGTGCCAGCAGCCCGACTGGGACCTTCCTCCACGAGCAGTACTTC.

V is TRBV20-1 and J is TRBJ2-7; D uncertain. This CDR3 has 11 amino acids. V was cut by 3 bases and J by 9 bases, with 12 bases left in between. CDR1 is DFQATT, CDR2 SNEGSKA, per germline (reference sequence). The CDR3 protein is CSASFPLAQYF. The CDR3 DNA reads as TGCAGTGCTAGTTTTCCCCTTGCGCAGTACTTC.

V usage is TRBV18 and J usage is TRBJ1-6; D perhaps matches TRBD1 (6 bases). The germline V and J ends were trimmed by 2 bases and 8 bases, with 13 bases remaining between them. CDR1 is KGHSH, CDR2 LQKENI, per germline. This CDR3 is 15 amino acids long. The CDR3 DNA reads as TGTGCCAGCTCACCATTTGGACAGTCGGATTCACCCCTCCACTTT. Translating it yields CASSPFGQSDSPLHF.

This chain connects TRBV4-1 to TRBJ1-1, with 7 bases lining up with TRBD1. CDR3 length equals 13 residues. The V gene's germline CDR1 is MGHRA and CDR2 YSYEKL. With 7 bases clipped from V and 1 base from J, the junction kept 3 bases outside the gene matches. Written as DNA, the CDR3 is TGCGCCAGCAAAAGACAGGGGAACACTGAAGCTTTCTTT. Translation gives CASKRQGNTEAFF.

The chain employs TRBV4-3 and TRBJ1-1; TRBD1 matches at 9 bases. The germline CDR1 and CDR2 sequences are LGHNA and YSLEER. The trim removed 4 bases at V and 5 bases at J, leaving 8 bases unmatched. This CDR3 comprises 15 residues. The CDR3 sequence: CASSLENRGLTEAFF. CDR3 sequence (DNA): TGCGCCAGCAGCCTAGAAAACAGGGGGCTTACTGAAGCTTTCTTT.

This clone appeared a few times. The V gene is TRBV7-9, the J gene TRBJ1-2; D is uncertain. The V gene's germline CDR1 is SEHNR and CDR2 FQNEAQ (reference sequence). V lost 5 bases and J lost 4, with 11 bases in between. This CDR3 spans 13 amino acids. DNA for the CDR3: TGTGCCAGCAGCGGAGACATGTCCTATGGCTACACCTTC. Its protein product is CASSGDMSYGYTF.

V gene TRBV7-3 combines with J gene TRBJ2-3; 9 nucleotides agree with TRBD1. There are 15 residues in the CDR3. The V and J ends lost 4 bases and 3 bases, in that order; junction bases with no gene match: 5. Germline V CDR1 and CDR2: SGHTA, FQGTGA. As DNA, the CDR3 is TGTGCCAGCAGCTCGGGGACAGGGACGACAGATACGCAGTATTTT. Its protein is CASSSGTGTTDTQYF.

This chain uses TRBV6-4 with TRBJ2-1, with TRBD2 identical over 13 bases. The CDR3 is 16 residues long. Germline assignment: CDR1 MRHNA and CDR2 SNTAGT. Germline trimming cut 6 bases from V and 7 bases from J; bases unmatched to any gene: 9. The CDR3 region is CASSRLAGGPMNEQFF. The DNA for the CDR3 is TGTGCCAGCAGCCGACTAGCGGGGGGCCCCATGAATGAGCAGTTCTTC.

The chain has TRBV28 and TRBJ2-1, with D maybe TRBD2 (7 bases). CDR3 length: 15 amino acids. Looked up from germline, CDR1 is MDHEN and CDR2 is SYDVKM. V was shortened by 5 bases and J by 7 bases, with 18 bases between the two germline ends. The CDR3 nucleotides are TGTGCCAGCAGTGCCCCGGGGGGCCGGGGTAATGAGCAGTTCTTC. Its translation: CASSAPGGRGNEQFF.

The rearrangement uses TRBV7-6 and TRBJ2-2; 8 bases align to TRBD1. The CDR3 is 16 residues long. The trim removed 4 bases at V and 2 bases at J, leaving 6 bases unmatched. Looked up from germline, CDR1 is SGHVS and CDR2 is FNYEAQ. Written as DNA, the CDR3 is TGTGCCAGCAGCTCGAGACAGGGGATAAACACCGGGGAGCTGTTTTTT. Translation: CASSSRQGINTGELFF.

The chain joins TRBV19 to TRBJ2-1; 8 bases are a match to TRBD1. The CDR3 totals 17 residues. V was pared by 4 bases and J by 7 bases, with 15 bases of the junction left unmatched. Germline V lookup: CDR1 LNHDA, CDR2 SQIVND (reference sequence). The CDR3 sequence is CASSTPRDRRLSNEQFF. The CDR3 DNA follows: TGTGCCAGTAGTACCCCCCGGGACAGGCGATTATCTAATGAGCAGTTCTTC.

This clone was recorded a few times. The chain couples TRBV4-1 to TRBJ2-5; no clear D gene. CDR3 size: 12 residues. Trimming took off 2 bases at V and 5 bases at J, with 6 bases between the two ends. The germline gives CDR1 MGHRA, CDR2 YSYEKL. The CDR3 nucleotides are TGCGCCAGCAGCCAACTAGGGGAGACCCAGTACTTC. This encodes CASSQLGETQYF.

J is TRBJ1-4 and V is TRBV11-3; D possibly corresponds to TRBD1 (5 bases). This CDR3 contains 14 residues. Trimming stripped 5 bases from V and 4 bases from J, with 11 bases between. In germline, CDR1 is SGHNT, CDR2 YENEEA. CDR3 coding DNA: TGTGCCAGCAGCAGTGGGGCGAGTAATGAAAAACTGTTTTTT. Translated, it gives CASSSGASNEKLFF.

CDR3 coding DNA: TGTGCCAGCAGCGAGACCGCAATCCCTAATTCACCCCTCCACTTT. This translates into CASSETAIPNSPLHF. The V and J genes are TRBV4-2 and TRBJ1-6; D unresolved. The CDR3 is made up of 15 amino acids. Germline CDR1 reads LGHNA; CDR2 reads YNFKEQ. V shed 5 bases and J shed 6 bases, with 14 bases lying between them.

The V and J genes are TRBV6-5 and TRBJ1-2, with D possibly being TRBD1 (5 bases). Germline V gives CDR1 MNHEY, CDR2 SVGAGI. Trimming shortened V by 5 bases and J by 4 bases, and 11 bases separated the two germline ends. This CDR3 has 13 residues. Here the CDR3 DNA reads TGTGCCAGCAGTCGACAGATACTCTATGGCTACACCTTC. Its protein is CASSRQILYGYTF.

This clone was detected a few times. V is TRBV7-2 and J is TRBJ2-7; D ambiguous. Germline V gene lookup returns CDR1 SGHTA and CDR2 FQGNSA. Trimming left V 8 bases short and J 4 bases short, with 15 bases between. The CDR3 length is 13 residues. The CDR3 DNA follows: TGTGCCAGCGAAAAGGACCCGAATTACGAGCAGTACTTC. Residues: CASEKDPNYEQYF.

This clone has only a few counts. V is TRBV15 and J is TRBJ1-2; D call uncertain. The germline gives CDR1 LNHNV, CDR2 YYDKDF (reference sequence). The CDR3 consists of 16 residues. V was cut by 1 base and J by 8 bases, with 20 bases left in between. The CDR3 DNA reads TGTGCCACCAGCAGAGTGGCCCGACGGACCTTCGACGGCTACACCTTC. Amino acids: CATSRVARRTFDGYTF. The whole variable domain, filled in from reference TRBV15 and TRBJ1-2, reads DAMVIQNPRYQVTQFGKPVTLSCSQTLNHNVMYWYQQKSSQAPKLLFHYYDKDFNNEADTPDNFQSRRPNTSFCFLDIRSPGLGDTAMYLCATSRVARRTFDGYTFGSGTRLTVV.

This clone was counted at least ten times. V is TRBV18 and J is TRBJ2-1; a possible D gene is TRBD2 (6 bases). The V gene lost 4 bases and the J gene lost 5 bases, with 9 bases spanning the gap. Looked up from germline, CDR1 is KGHSH and CDR2 is LQKENI. This CDR3 has 13 residues. CDR3: CASSQGLHNEQFF. In DNA, the CDR3 is TGTGCCAGCTCACAGGGACTGCACAATGAGCAGTTCTTC.

This chain joins TRBV10-3 and TRBJ2-3; D is unresolved. This CDR3 has 13 amino acids. Germline V gene lookup returns CDR1 ENHRY and CDR2 SYGVKD. V lost 2 bases and J 1 base, leaving 4 bases between the germline ends. This CDR3 is CAISEGGTDTQYF. The CDR3 nucleotides are TGTGCCATCAGTGAGGGGGGCACAGATACGCAGTATTTT.

This clone was seen a single time. This rearrangement joins TRBV9 to TRBJ1-3; no definite D call. Between the trimmed V and J ends, which lost 3 bases and 0 bases, there was a span of 13 bases. Germline V gene sequence: CDR1 SGDLS, CDR2 YYNGEE. The CDR3 totals 16 residues. The CDR3 protein is CASSAYNGLSGNTIYF. CDR3 DNA sequence: TGTGCCAGCAGCGCATATAACGGCCTCTCTGGAAACACCATATATTTT.

This chain joins TRBV5-1 and TRBJ2-5; 9 positions match TRBD2. The trim removed 3 bases at V and 3 bases at J, leaving 6 bases unmatched. This CDR3 region has 15 residues. Germline V gene lookup returns CDR1 SGHRS and CDR2 YFSETQ. The CDR3 DNA is TGCGCCAGCAGCTGGGCGGGGGGGACCGAAGAGACCCAGTACTTC. Its translation is CASSWAGGTEETQYF. Looking up the rest from reference TRBV5-1 and TRBJ2-5 gives the full variable domain: KAGVTQTPRYLIKTRGQQVTLSCSPISGHRSVSWYQQTPGQGLQFLFEYFSETQRNKGNFPGRFSGRQFSNSRSEMNVSTLELGDSALYLCASSWAGGTEETQYFGPGTRLLVL.